This T cell receptor (beta chain) was obtained from a study of blood T cells in healthy people across ages. Whole-study results and caveats: Per million T cells, TCR beta diversity dropped roughly linearly as age increased.

Caucasian, healthy and from Russia, the donors were aged between roughly 6 and 95. About this clonotype itself: Its specificity is not known. A read error may account for a junction end that differs from germline.

PCR was performed a second time for about 6 to 12 cycles using a sample-barcoded 5' primer and a J-beta primer mix. A single record per CDR3 protein comes from TCRdb applying MiXCR to the 5' RACE reads. The table lists hundreds of thousands of distinct CDR3 sequences, 40% to 45% of them singletons. The specimen sequenced was blood. This receptor was taken from a man aged 80 or over in good health.

The CDR3 is CANSLSGGSYEQYF. CDR3 nucleotide sequence: TGCGCCAACAGCTTGAGCGGGGGCTCCTACGAGCAGTACTTC. The chain joins TRBV5-1 to TRBJ2-7; TRBD2 matches 8 bases. This CDR3 is built from 14 residues. Germline CDR1 and CDR2: SGHRS and YFSETQ.